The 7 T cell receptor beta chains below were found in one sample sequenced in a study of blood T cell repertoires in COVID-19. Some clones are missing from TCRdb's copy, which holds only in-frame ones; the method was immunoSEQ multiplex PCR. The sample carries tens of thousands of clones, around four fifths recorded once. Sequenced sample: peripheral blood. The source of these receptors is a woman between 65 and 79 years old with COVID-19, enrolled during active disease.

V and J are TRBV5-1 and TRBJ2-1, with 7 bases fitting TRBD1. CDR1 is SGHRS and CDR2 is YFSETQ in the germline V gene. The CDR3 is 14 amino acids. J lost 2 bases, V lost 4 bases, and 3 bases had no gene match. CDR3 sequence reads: CASSPGQAYNEQFF. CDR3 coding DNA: TGCGCCAGCAGCCCCGGACAGGCCTACAATGAGCAGTTCTTC.

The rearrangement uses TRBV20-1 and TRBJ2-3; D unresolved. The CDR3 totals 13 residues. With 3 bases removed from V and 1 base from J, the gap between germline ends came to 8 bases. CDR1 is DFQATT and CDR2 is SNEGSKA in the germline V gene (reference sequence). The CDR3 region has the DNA TGCAGTGCTAGTGGAAGCGGCACAGATACGCAGTATTTT. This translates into CSASGSGTDTQYF.

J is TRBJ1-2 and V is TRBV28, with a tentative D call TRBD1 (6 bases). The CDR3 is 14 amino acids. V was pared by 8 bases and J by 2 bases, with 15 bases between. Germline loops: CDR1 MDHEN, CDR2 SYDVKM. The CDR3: CASQTTGSNYGYTF. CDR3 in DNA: TGTGCCAGCCAAACCACAGGGTCCAACTATGGCTACACCTTC.

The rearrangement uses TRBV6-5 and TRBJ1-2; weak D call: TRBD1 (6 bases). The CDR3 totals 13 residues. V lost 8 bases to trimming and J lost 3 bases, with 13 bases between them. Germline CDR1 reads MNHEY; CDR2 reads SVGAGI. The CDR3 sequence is CASGGALYYGYTF. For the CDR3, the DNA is TGTGCCAGCGGGGGCGCGCTATACTATGGCTACACCTTC.

CDR3 DNA sequence: TGTGCCAGTAGTATAGAGGCCCCCCGGCTATCGGGGTACAATGAGCAGTTCTTC. Its protein is CASSIEAPRLSGYNEQFF. The V and J genes are TRBV19 and TRBJ2-1; possibly TRBD2 for D (5 bases). The germline V gene has CDR1 LNHDA and CDR2 SQIVND (reference sequence). V lost 0 bases and J 4 bases, leaving 19 bases between the germline ends. The CDR3 is made up of 18 amino acids.

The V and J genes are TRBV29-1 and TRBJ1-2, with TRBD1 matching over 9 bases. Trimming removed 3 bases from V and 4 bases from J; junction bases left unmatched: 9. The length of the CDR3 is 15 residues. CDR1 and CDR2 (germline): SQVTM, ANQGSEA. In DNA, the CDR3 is TGCAGCGTTGAGAAGGGACAGGGAGGTAGCTATGGCTACACCTTC. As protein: CSVEKGQGGSYGYTF.

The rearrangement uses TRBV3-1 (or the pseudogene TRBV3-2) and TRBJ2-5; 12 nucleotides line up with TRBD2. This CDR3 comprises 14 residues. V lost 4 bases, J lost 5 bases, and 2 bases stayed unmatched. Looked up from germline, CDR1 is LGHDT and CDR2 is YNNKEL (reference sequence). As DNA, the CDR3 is TGTGCCAGCAGCCCCCTAGCGGGAGGGGAGACCCAGTACTTC. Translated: CASSPLAGGETQYF.